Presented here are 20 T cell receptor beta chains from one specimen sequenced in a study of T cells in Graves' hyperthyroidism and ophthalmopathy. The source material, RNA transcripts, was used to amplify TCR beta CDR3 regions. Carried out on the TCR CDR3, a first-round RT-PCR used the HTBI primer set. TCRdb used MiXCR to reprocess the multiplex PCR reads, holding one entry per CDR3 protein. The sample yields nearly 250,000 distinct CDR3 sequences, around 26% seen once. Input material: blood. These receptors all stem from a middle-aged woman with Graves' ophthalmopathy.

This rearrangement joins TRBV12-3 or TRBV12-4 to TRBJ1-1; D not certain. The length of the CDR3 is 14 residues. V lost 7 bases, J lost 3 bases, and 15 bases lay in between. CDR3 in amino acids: CASKNVRRDTEAFF. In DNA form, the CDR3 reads TGTGCCAGCAAAAACGTCAGAAGGGACACTGAAGCTTTCTTT.

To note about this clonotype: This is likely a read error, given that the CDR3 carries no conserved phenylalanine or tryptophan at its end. The CDR3 DNA reads TGTGCCAGCAGTCAGGCCGGGGCCCAGCATCTT. Protein: CASSQAGAQHL. The chain has TRBV12-3 or TRBV12-4 and TRBJ1-5; no firm D call. This CDR3 is built from 11 residues. The ends were cut back, 5 bases at V and 11 bases at J, with 10 bases in the middle.

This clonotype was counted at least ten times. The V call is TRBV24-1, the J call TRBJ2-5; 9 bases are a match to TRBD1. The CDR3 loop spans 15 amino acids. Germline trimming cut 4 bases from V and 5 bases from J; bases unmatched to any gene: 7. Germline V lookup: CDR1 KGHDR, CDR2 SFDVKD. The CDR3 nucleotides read TGTGCCACCAGTGACCGACAGGGGGGGGCGGAGACCCAGTACTTC. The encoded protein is CATSDRQGGAETQYF.

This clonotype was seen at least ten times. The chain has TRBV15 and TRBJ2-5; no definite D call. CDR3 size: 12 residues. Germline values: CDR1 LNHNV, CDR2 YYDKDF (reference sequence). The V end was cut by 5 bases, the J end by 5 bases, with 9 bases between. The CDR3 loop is CATSRPGETQYF. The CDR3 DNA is TGTGCCACCAGCCGCCCCGGGGAGACCCAGTACTTC.

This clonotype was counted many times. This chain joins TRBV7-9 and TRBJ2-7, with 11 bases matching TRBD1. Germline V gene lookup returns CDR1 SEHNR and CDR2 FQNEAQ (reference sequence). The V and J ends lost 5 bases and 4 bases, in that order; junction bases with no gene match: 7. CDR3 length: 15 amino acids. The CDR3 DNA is TGTGCCAGCAGCACACGGACAGGGGGCGCGTACGAGCAGTACTTC. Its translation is CASSTRTGGAYEQYF.

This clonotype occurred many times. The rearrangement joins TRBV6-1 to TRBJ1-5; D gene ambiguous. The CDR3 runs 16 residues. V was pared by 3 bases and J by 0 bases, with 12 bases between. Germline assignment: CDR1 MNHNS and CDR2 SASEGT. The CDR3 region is CASSERAHFSNQPQHF. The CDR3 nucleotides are TGTGCCAGCAGTGAGAGGGCCCACTTTAGCAATCAGCCCCAGCATTTT.

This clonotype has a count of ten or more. The CDR3 sequence: CASRPDASMSYGYTF. DNA of the CDR3: TGTGCCAGTAGACCCGACGCCTCAATGTCCTATGGCTACACCTTC. The V call is TRBV19, the J call TRBJ1-2; unclear D gene. The germline V and J ends were trimmed by 6 bases and 4 bases, with 18 bases remaining between them. The CDR3 has 15 amino acids. Germline V gene sequence: CDR1 LNHDA, CDR2 SQIVND (reference sequence).

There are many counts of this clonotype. CDR3: CASSLEGGTYEQYF. The CDR3 region has the DNA TGTGCCAGCAGCTTAGAAGGTGGGACCTACGAGCAGTACTTC. The rearrangement uses TRBV7-2 and TRBJ2-7; D is ambiguous. The germline gives CDR1 SGHTA, CDR2 FQGNSA. The CDR3 is made up of 14 amino acids. The ends were cut back, 1 base at V and 2 bases at J, with 9 bases in the middle. Variable domain in full (rest from reference TRBV7-2 and TRBJ2-7): GAGVSQSPSNKVTEKGKDVELRCDPISGHTALYWYRQSLGQGLEFLIYFQGNSAPDKSGLPSDRFSAERTGGSVSTLTIQRTQQEDSAVYLCASSLEGGTYEQYFGPGTRLTVT.

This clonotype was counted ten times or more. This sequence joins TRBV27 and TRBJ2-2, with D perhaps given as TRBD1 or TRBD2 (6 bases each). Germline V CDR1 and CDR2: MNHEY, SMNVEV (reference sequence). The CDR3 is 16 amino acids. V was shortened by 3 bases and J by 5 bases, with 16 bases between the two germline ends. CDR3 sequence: CASSFTLQGRTGELFF. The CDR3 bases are TGTGCCAGCAGTTTTACTCTCCAGGGGAGGACCGGGGAGCTGTTTTTT.

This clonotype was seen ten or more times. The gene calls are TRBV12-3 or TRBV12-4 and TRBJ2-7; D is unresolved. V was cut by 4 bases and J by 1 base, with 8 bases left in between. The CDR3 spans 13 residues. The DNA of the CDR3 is TGTGCCAGCAGTTCGGCACATTCCTACGAGCAGTACTTC. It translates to CASSSAHSYEQYF.

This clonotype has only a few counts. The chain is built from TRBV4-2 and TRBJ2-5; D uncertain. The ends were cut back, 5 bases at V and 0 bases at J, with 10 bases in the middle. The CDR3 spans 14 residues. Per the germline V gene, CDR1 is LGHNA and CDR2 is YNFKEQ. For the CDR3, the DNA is TGTGCCAGCAGCGCAACAAGGTACCAAGAGACCCAGTACTTC. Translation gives CASSATRYQETQYF.

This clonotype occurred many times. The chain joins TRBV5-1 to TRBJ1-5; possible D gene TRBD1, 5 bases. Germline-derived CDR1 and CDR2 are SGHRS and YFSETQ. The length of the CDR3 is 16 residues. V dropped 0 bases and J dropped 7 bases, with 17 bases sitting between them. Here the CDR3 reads CASSLDGAGANQPQHF. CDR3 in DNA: TGCGCCAGCAGCTTGGATGGGGCCGGGGCGAACCAGCCCCAGCATTTT.

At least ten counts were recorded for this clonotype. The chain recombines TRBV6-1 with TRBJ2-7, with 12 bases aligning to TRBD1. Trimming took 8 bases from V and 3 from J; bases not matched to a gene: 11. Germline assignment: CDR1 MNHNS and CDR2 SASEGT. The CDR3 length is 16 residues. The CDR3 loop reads CASLGQGARPDYEQYF. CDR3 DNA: TGTGCCAGCTTGGGACAGGGGGCGCGACCGGACTACGAGCAGTACTTC.

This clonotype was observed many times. The chain's CDR3 is CASSLRSKLQELGELFF. The CDR3 DNA is TGTGCCAGCAGCTTAAGGTCTAAGCTTCAGGAACTCGGGGAGCTGTTTTTT. The gene calls are TRBV11-2 and TRBJ2-2; no definite D call. Germline CDR1 and CDR2: SGHAT and FQNNGV. The CDR3 is made up of 17 amino acids. Trimming removed 2 bases from V and 7 bases from J, with 20 bases in between.

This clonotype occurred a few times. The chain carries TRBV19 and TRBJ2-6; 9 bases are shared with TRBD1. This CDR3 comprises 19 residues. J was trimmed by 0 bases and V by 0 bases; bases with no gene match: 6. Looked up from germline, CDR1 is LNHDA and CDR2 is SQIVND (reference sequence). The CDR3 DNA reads TGTGCCAGTAGTATAGATCTAGGACAGGGGAGCTCTGGGGCCAACGTCCTGACTTTC. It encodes CASSIDLGQGSSGANVLTF.

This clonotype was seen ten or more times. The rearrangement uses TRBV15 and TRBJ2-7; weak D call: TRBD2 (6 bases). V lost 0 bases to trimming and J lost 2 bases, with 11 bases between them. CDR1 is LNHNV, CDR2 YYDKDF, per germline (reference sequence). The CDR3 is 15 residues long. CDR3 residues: CATSRDVAEAYEQYF. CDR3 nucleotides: TGTGCCACCAGCAGAGATGTAGCGGAGGCCTACGAGCAGTACTTC.

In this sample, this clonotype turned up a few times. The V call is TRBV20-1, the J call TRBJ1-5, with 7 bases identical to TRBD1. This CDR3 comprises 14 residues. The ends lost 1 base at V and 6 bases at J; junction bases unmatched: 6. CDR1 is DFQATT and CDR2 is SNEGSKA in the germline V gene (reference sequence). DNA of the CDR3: TGCAGTGCTAGAGTTAACAGGGGTGGTCAGCCCCAGCATTTT. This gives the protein CSARVNRGGQPQHF.

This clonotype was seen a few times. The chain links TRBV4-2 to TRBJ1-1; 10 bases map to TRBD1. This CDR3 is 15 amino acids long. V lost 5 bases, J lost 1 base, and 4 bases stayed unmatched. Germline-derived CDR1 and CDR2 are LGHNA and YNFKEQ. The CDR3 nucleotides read TGTGCCAGCAGCTCGACAGGGGGCTCGAACACTGAAGCTTTCTTT. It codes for CASSSTGGSNTEAFF.

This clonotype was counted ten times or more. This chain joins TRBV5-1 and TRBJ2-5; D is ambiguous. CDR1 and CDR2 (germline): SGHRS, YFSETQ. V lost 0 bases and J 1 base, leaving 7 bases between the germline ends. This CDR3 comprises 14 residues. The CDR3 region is CASSLARPQETQYF. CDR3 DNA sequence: TGCGCCAGCAGCTTGGCCAGGCCCCAAGAGACCCAGTACTTC.

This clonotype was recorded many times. The CDR3 protein is CASSLLGRDYGYTF. Here the CDR3 DNA reads TGTGCCAGCAGTTTATTAGGCAGGGACTATGGCTACACCTTC. This chain joins TRBV28 and TRBJ1-2; the D gene is possibly TRBD1 (5 bases). Deletions cut 1 base from V and 3 bases from J, with 9 bases between. The length of the CDR3 is 14 residues. The germline CDR1 and CDR2 sequences are MDHEN and SYDVKM.